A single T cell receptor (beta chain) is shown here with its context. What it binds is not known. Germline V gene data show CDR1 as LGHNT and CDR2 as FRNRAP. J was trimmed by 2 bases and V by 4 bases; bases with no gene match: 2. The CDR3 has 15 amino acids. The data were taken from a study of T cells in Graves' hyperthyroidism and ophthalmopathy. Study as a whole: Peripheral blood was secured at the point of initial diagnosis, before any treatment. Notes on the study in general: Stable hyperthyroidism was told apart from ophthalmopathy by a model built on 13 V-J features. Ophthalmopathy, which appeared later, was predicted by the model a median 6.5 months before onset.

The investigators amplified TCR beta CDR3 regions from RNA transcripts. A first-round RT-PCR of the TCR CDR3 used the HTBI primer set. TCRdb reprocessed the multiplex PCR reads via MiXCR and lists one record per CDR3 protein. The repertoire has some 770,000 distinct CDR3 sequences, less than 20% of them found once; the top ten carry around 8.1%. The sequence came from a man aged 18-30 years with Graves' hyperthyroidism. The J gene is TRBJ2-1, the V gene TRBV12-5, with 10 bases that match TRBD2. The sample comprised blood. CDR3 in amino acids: CASGWTSGPYNEQFF. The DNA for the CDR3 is TGTGCTAGTGGTTGGACTAGCGGTCCCTACAATGAGCAGTTCTTC.